The 11 T cell receptor beta chains below come from one sample, sequenced in a study of cytomegalovirus exposure and HLA in healthy donors. The data were produced by immunoSEQ multiplex PCR, yet TCRdb's version contains in-frame clones alone and is incomplete. Of about 200,000 clones listed, 84% are singletons. Specimen: PBMCs. All receptors come from a young woman in good health and CMV-seropositive.

V and J are TRBV30 and TRBJ2-3; 11 bases map to TRBD2. With 0 bases clipped from V and 0 bases from J, the junction kept 8 bases outside the gene matches. The germline V gene encodes CDR1 GTSNPN and CDR2 SVGIG (reference sequence). There are 18 residues in the CDR3. The CDR3 coding sequence is TGTGCCTGGAGTGTACGGGCTAGCGGGAGGCTTAGCACAGATACGCAGTATTTT. Translating it yields CAWSVRASGRLSTDTQYF.

CDR3: CASSSKNRDTQYF. The CDR3 region has the DNA TGTGCCAGCAGCTCCAAAAATCGGGATACGCAGTATTTT. V is TRBV27 and J is TRBJ2-3; no clear D gene. Looked up from germline, CDR1 is MNHEY and CDR2 is SMNVEV (reference sequence). V lost 6 bases and J 6 bases, leaving 13 bases between the germline ends. This CDR3 is 13 amino acids long.

This clone came up a few times. The rearrangement links TRBV11-2 to TRBJ1-1; D is unclear. The V and J ends lost 2 bases and 5 bases respectively, with 6 bases between them. This CDR3 contains 12 residues. Germline V gene lookup returns CDR1 SGHAT and CDR2 FQNNGV. The CDR3 is CASSLMRTEAFF. The CDR3, as DNA: TGTGCCAGCAGCTTAATGAGGACTGAAGCTTTCTTT.

This clone occurred a few times. The J gene is TRBJ2-5, the V gene TRBV2; TRBD2 is a possible D gene (5 bases). With 7 bases removed from V and 1 base from J, the gap between germline ends came to 13 bases. Germline CDR1 and CDR2: SNHLY and FYNNEI. This CDR3 is 14 amino acids long. As DNA, the CDR3 is TGTGCCAGCACTGGCGGGCGAATCCAAGAGACCCAGTACTTC. It is translated as CASTGGRIQETQYF.

The V and J genes are TRBV25-1 and TRBJ2-1; 8 nucleotides align to TRBD2. J lost 4 bases, V lost 2 bases, and 4 bases had no gene match. This CDR3 has 15 residues. Germline V gene sequence: CDR1 MGHDK, CDR2 SYGVNS. Here the CDR3 reads CASSEAGGAYNEQFF. In DNA form, the CDR3 reads TGTGCCAGCAGTGAAGCGGGGGGCGCTTACAATGAGCAGTTCTTC. The whole variable domain, filled in from reference TRBV25-1 and TRBJ2-1, reads EADIYQTPRYLVIGTGKKITLECSQTMGHDKMYWYQQDPGMELHLIHYSYGVNSTEKGDLSSESTVSRIRTEHFPLTLESARPSHTSQYLCASSEAGGAYNEQFFGPGTRLTVL.

This clone was observed once. The chain carries TRBV30 and TRBJ1-3; TRBD1 is a possible D gene (5 bases). The CDR3 is 13 amino acids. Trimming pared 0 bases from V and 8 bases from J, leaving 11 bases between. Per the germline V gene, CDR1 is GTSNPN and CDR2 is SVGIG (reference sequence). CDR3 sequence reads: CAWSVRGSDTIYF. CDR3 nucleotides: TGTGCCTGGAGTGTAAGGGGTTCGGACACCATATATTTT.

V gene TRBV6-6 combines with J gene TRBJ1-5, with D perhaps TRBD1 (5 bases). Germline CDR1 reads MNHNY; CDR2 reads SVGAGI (reference sequence). The CDR3 is made up of 14 amino acids. The ends were cut back, 4 bases at V and 3 bases at J, with 10 bases in the middle. This chain's CDR3 is CASSFQGPNQPQHF. The CDR3 region has the DNA TGTGCCAGCAGTTTCCAGGGTCCCAATCAGCCCCAGCATTTT.

The rearrangement uses TRBV30 and TRBJ2-1; TRBD2 matches at 10 bases. The CDR3 length is 14 residues. Germline loops: CDR1 GTSNPN, CDR2 SVGIG (reference sequence). Trimming at V came to 4 bases and at J to 6 bases, leaving 6 bases not matched to a gene. For the CDR3, the DNA is TGTGCCTGGAACACAGCGGGAGGGCCCAATGAGCAGTTCTTC. Amino acids: CAWNTAGGPNEQFF.

This chain joins TRBV18 and TRBJ1-1; D not resolved. CDR1 and CDR2 (germline): KGHSH, LQKENI. Trimming removed 7 bases from V and 1 base from J, with 10 bases in between. CDR3 length equals 13 residues. In DNA form, the CDR3 reads TGTGCCAGCTTCGATAGAGGGAACACTGAAGCTTTCTTT. The encoded protein is CASFDRGNTEAFF.

This clone was seen only a few times. The chain combines TRBV5-6 with TRBJ1-2; TRBD1 might be the D (5 bases). The CDR3 consists of 13 residues. The germline V gene has CDR1 SGHDT and CDR2 YYEEEE. V lost 3 bases, J lost 8 bases, and 14 bases lay in between. CDR3 in DNA: TGTGCCAGCAGCTCCGTAAGGGGCACGGGCTACACCTTC. Amino acids: CASSSVRGTGYTF.

The chain combines TRBV30 with TRBJ2-3, with D hard to call. Germline V lookup: CDR1 GTSNPN, CDR2 SVGIG (reference sequence). Trimming shortened V by 0 bases and J by 2 bases, and 6 bases separated the two germline ends. This CDR3 is 13 amino acids long. CDR3 sequence: CAWSVGSTDTQYF. DNA of the CDR3: TGTGCCTGGAGTGTGGGCTCCACAGATACGCAGTATTTT.